The source of this T cell receptor (beta chain) is a study of CD8 T cells in ankylosing spondylitis. General study points: According to the report, clones linked to the disease were significantly enriched in matched synovial fluid samples taken from ankylosing spondylitis patients. Relatively rare in peripheral blood, disease-linked clones were also CD8+. The study identified a TCR beta motif of several highly homologous variants that appeared characteristic of ankylosing spondylitis blood.

Looked up from germline, CDR1 is SGHRS and CDR2 is YFSETQ. This CDR3 spans 14 amino acids. V shed 4 bases and J 6 bases; nucleotides not matched to a gene: 7. Quantitative 5'-RACE with molecular barcodes was used to make the TCR beta libraries. TCRdb re-analysed the 5' RACE reads in MiXCR, keeping a single row per CDR3 protein. Of more than 300,000 distinct CDR3 sequences detected, less than 9.5% appear once; the ten largest clones hold about 14%. This clonotype was detected ten times or more. Its antigen is unidentified. Sequencing was done on a sample of blood, either unsorted or a sorted T cell fraction (not recorded which). This TCR was recovered from a male donor with ankylosing spondylitis. The chain is built from TRBV5-1 and TRBJ2-1, with 7 bases lining up with TRBD1. The CDR3 coding sequence is TGCGCCAGCAGCCCCGGGACAGCCTTCAATGAGCAGTTCTTC. It encodes CASSPGTAFNEQFF.